This T cell receptor beta chain was observed in a study of blood T cell repertoires in COVID-19. The overall study: Acute-phase and convalescent COVID-19 samples originated in the United States, Italy and Spain. Sample material is recorded as cDNA or gDNA derived from T cells, B-cell-depleted T cells, or PBMCs.

The V and J ends lost 3 bases and 0 bases, in that order; junction bases with no gene match: 8. CDR1 and CDR2 from the germline V gene are KGHSH and LQKENI. The CDR3 length is 19 residues. Per the authors' pipeline: Nucleated cell counts were estimated from reference gene primer amplification. The assay was immunoSEQ multiplex PCR, and TCRdb's table has in-frame clones only and misses some. That table is the source of V, J and clone size, and D and trimming were worked out from the DNA. The table includes 110,000 or so clones, around 85% detected once. The chain recombines TRBV18 with TRBJ1-4; TRBD1 agrees at 12 bases. This sequence was found in a man between 65 and 85 years old who had recovered from COVID-19. The source material was peripheral blood. The CDR3 DNA reads as TGTGCCAGCTCACCCCGGGACAGGGGGCGATTTGCAACTAATGAAAAACTGTTTTTT. Its protein product is CASSPRDRGRFATNEKLFF.